The next 21 T cell receptor beta chains were all read from a single sample in a study of CD8 T cells in ankylosing spondylitis. TCRdb used MiXCR to reprocess the 5' RACE reads, holding one entry per CDR3 protein. Counted here are about 360,000 distinct CDR3 sequences, 20% occurring once; the ten biggest clones make up less than 15%. Sequencing was carried out using blood, either unsorted or a sorted T cell fraction (not recorded which). Source of these receptors: a male donor with ankylosing spondylitis or in good health (not recorded which).

This clonotype came up a few times. This chain joins TRBV6-1 and TRBJ2-1, with 7 bases aligning to TRBD2. CDR1 is MNHNS and CDR2 is SASEGT in the germline V gene. Trimming cost V 5 bases and J 5 bases; bases outside gene matches: 9. The CDR3 has 15 residues. The CDR3 DNA follows: TGTGCCAGCAGTCCTCAGGCTAGCGGACACAATGAGCAGTTCTTC. Its protein is CASSPQASGHNEQFF.

The chain employs TRBV12-3 or TRBV12-4 and TRBJ2-5; D call uncertain. The CDR3 covers 14 residues. The germline V and J ends were trimmed by 7 bases and 0 bases, with 12 bases remaining between them. Here the CDR3 DNA reads TGTGCCAGCACCCCGGGCGGTAACCAAGAGACCCAGTACTTC. It translates to CASTPGGNQETQYF.

This clonotype occurred a few times. The rearrangement links TRBV12-3 or TRBV12-4 to TRBJ2-7; D is uncertain. V was cut by 1 base and J by 5 bases, with 15 bases left in between. The CDR3 sequence is 15 residues long. The CDR3 here is CASSLGTAVPHEQYF. The CDR3 coding sequence is TGTGCCAGCAGTTTAGGAACGGCGGTACCCCACGAGCAGTACTTC.

The V gene is TRBV7-9, the J gene TRBJ2-2; D is uncertain. This CDR3 is built from 15 residues. V was clipped by 3 bases and J by 5 bases, with 13 bases between them. From germline, CDR1 is SEHNR and CDR2 FQNEAQ (reference sequence). The chain's CDR3 is CASSLAPPETGELFF. CDR3 nucleotides: TGTGCCAGCAGCTTGGCCCCCCCGGAGACCGGGGAGCTGTTTTTT.

The chain is built from TRBV27 and TRBJ2-7, with TRBD1 matching over 10 bases. Germline loops: CDR1 MNHEY, CDR2 SMNVEV (reference sequence). The CDR3 has 14 amino acids. V gave up 4 bases and J gave up 2 bases; unmatched junction bases: 2. The CDR3 DNA reads as TGTGCCAGCAGTTGGACAGGGGGTACCTACGAGCAGTACTTC. This gives the protein CASSWTGGTYEQYF.

The table lists this clonotype with a few counts. The chain employs TRBV10-3 and TRBJ1-2; D possibly corresponds to TRBD1 (5 bases). This CDR3 has 12 residues. Germline CDR1 is ENHRY and CDR2 is SYGVKD. V gave up 8 bases and J gave up 3 bases, with 10 bases separating them. The CDR3 DNA follows: TGTGCCATCTCCTTGGGGGACTATGGCTACACCTTC. It encodes CAISLGDYGYTF.

This clonotype was seen a few times. The genes are TRBV25-1 and TRBJ2-1, with D uncertain. CDR3 length equals 13 residues. The V gene's germline CDR1 is MGHDK and CDR2 SYGVNS. Trimming cost V 3 bases and J 7 bases, with 10 bases left between them. DNA of the CDR3: TGTGCCAGCAGTGATCCTACGTGGAATGAGCAGTTCTTC. This translates into CASSDPTWNEQFF.

The chain carries TRBV19 and TRBJ2-7, with D tentatively TRBD1 (6 bases). Germline lookup yields CDR1 LNHDA and CDR2 SQIVND (reference sequence). The CDR3 is 14 residues long. V lost 6 bases to trimming and J lost 2 bases, with 14 bases between them. CDR3 sequence reads: CASRITGTTYEQYF. As DNA, the CDR3 is TGTGCCAGTAGAATTACCGGGACAACCTACGAGCAGTACTTC. The complete variable domain, with remaining parts taken from reference TRBV19 and TRBJ2-7, reads DGGITQSPKYLFRKEGQNVTLSCEQNLNHDAMYWYRQDPGQGLRLIYYSQIVNDFQKGDIAEGYSVSREKKESFPLTVTSAQKNPTAFYLCASRITGTTYEQYFGPGTRLTVT.

This clonotype has more than one count but fewer than ten. The V and J genes are TRBV29-1 and TRBJ2-1, with 10 nucleotides matching TRBD1. The germline V gene has CDR1 SQVTM and CDR2 ANQGSEA. The CDR3 spans 13 residues. The V gene end was trimmed by 4 bases and the J gene end by 7 bases; junction bases not matched to a gene: 4. The CDR3 reads CSVGRTGGNEQFF. Written as DNA, the CDR3 is TGCAGCGTTGGGAGGACAGGGGGGAATGAGCAGTTCTTC.

This chain links TRBV7-9 with TRBJ2-2; D remains ambiguous. The CDR3 is made up of 15 amino acids. CDR1 and CDR2 (germline): SEHNR, FQNEAQ (reference sequence). The V end lost 3 bases, the J end lost 3 bases, and 11 bases lay between the germline ends. CDR3: CASSFGLSYTGELFF. The CDR3 DNA follows: TGTGCCAGCAGCTTTGGCCTTAGTTACACCGGGGAGCTGTTTTTT. The full variable domain, rest sourced from reference TRBV7-9 and TRBJ2-2, is DTGVSQNPRHKITKRGQNVTFRCDPISEHNRLYWYRQTLGQGPEFLTYFQNEAQLEKSRLLSDRFSAERPKGSFSTLEIQRTEQGDSAMYLCASSFGLSYTGELFFGEGSRLTVL.

The table lists this clonotype with a few counts. The chain joins TRBV28 to TRBJ2-1; the D gene is possibly TRBD2 (6 bases). Trimming removed 5 bases from V and 3 bases from J, with 11 bases in between. Germline V gives CDR1 MDHEN, CDR2 SYDVKM. The CDR3 runs 14 residues. Written as DNA, the CDR3 is TGTGCCAGCAGTGCGACTAGTTTCTACAATGAGCAGTTCTTC. Translated: CASSATSFYNEQFF.

The rearrangement joins TRBV30 to TRBJ2-6; a weak D match, TRBD2 (5 bases). Germline assignment: CDR1 GTSNPN and CDR2 SVGIG (reference sequence). V dropped 3 bases and J dropped 0 bases, with 12 bases sitting between them. CDR3 length: 16 amino acids. The CDR3 coding sequence is TGTGCCTGGAGAGGGAGCCCGGGCTCTGGGGCCAACGTCCTGACTTTC. Amino acids: CAWRGSPGSGANVLTF.

The V and J genes are TRBV30 and TRBJ2-7; D uncertain. Germline loops: CDR1 GTSNPN, CDR2 SVGIG (reference sequence). The V gene lost 7 bases and the J gene lost 1 base, with 17 bases spanning the gap. This CDR3 region has 14 residues. This CDR3 reads CASNLGSSSYEQYF. The CDR3 DNA reads as TGTGCCTCCAACCTTGGGTCATCGTCCTACGAGCAGTACTTC. Looking up the rest from reference TRBV30 and TRBJ2-7 gives the full variable domain: SQTIHQWPATLVQPVGSPLSLECTVEGTSNPNLYWYRQAAGRGLQLLFYSVGIGQISSEVPQNLSASRPQDRQFILSSKKLLLSDSGFYLCASNLGSSSYEQYFGPGTRLTVT.

The DNA for the CDR3 is TGTGCCAGCAGTACGCAGATTGGTCACTCCTACGAGCAGTACTTC. Amino acids: CASSTQIGHSYEQYF. The rearrangement links TRBV11-2 to TRBJ2-7; the D is unclear. V lost 6 bases, J lost 0 bases, and 15 bases lay in between. Germline V gives CDR1 SGHAT, CDR2 FQNNGV. This CDR3 is built from 15 residues. The entire variable domain, with the rest obtained from reference TRBV11-2 and TRBJ2-7, is as follows: EAGVAQSPRYKIIEKRQSVAFWCNPISGHATLYWYQQILGQGPKLLIQFQNNGVVDDSQLPKDRFSAERLKGVDSTLKIQPAKLEDSAVYLCASSTQIGHSYEQYFGPGTRLTVT.

The rearrangement uses TRBV20-1 and TRBJ2-5; TRBD2 matches at 7 bases. Looked up from germline, CDR1 is DFQATT and CDR2 is SNEGSKA (reference sequence). V shed 6 bases and J 1 base; nucleotides not matched to a gene: 8. This CDR3 spans 14 amino acids. CDR3 coding DNA: TGCAGTGCGAGGGGAGGGGAGGGCCAAGAGACCCAGTACTTC. Amino acids: CSARGGEGQETQYF.

The chain links TRBV7-8 to TRBJ1-6; D may be TRBD1 (5 bases). V gave up 6 bases and J gave up 8 bases, with 20 bases separating them. Looked up from germline, CDR1 is SGHVS and CDR2 is FQNEAQ. There are 16 residues in the CDR3. CDR3 DNA: TGTGCCAGCAGTCAGTACTGGGGGTCCGGGGATTCACCCCTCCACTTT. Its protein is CASSQYWGSGDSPLHF.

This clonotype has a handful of counts. The V and J genes are TRBV6-1 and TRBJ2-1; D is possibly TRBD1 (5 bases). This CDR3 is built from 14 residues. CDR1 MNHNS and CDR2 SASEGT come from the germline V gene. The V gene lost 4 bases and the J gene lost 2 bases, with 9 bases spanning the gap. CDR3 loop: CASSVQGPYNEQFF. Written as DNA, the CDR3 is TGTGCCAGCAGTGTGCAGGGCCCCTACAATGAGCAGTTCTTC.

The chain couples TRBV28 to TRBJ2-1; no reliable D call. This CDR3 has 17 amino acids. The ends were cut back, 1 base at V and 3 bases at J, with 16 bases in the middle. Germline assignment: CDR1 MDHEN and CDR2 SYDVKM. The CDR3 region is CASSLSVIKNYYNEQFF. DNA for the CDR3: TGTGCCAGCAGTTTATCGGTCATCAAAAACTACTACAATGAGCAGTTCTTC.

This clonotype was seen more than once but under ten times. The chain links TRBV2 to TRBJ2-3; 9 bases map to TRBD1. Germline lookup yields CDR1 SNHLY and CDR2 FYNNEI. This CDR3 comprises 11 residues. V was clipped by 6 bases and J by 15 bases; unmatched bases: 7. The chain's CDR3 is CASRMTGGKYF. For the CDR3, the DNA is TGTGCCAGCAGGATGACAGGGGGTAAATATTTT.

This clonotype was counted between two and nine times. The chain is built from TRBV14 and TRBJ2-2; TRBD1 or TRBD2 may be the D gene (5 bases each). The CDR3 sequence is 15 residues long. Germline lookup yields CDR1 SGHDN and CDR2 FVKESK. V was trimmed by 10 bases and J by 3 bases, leaving 18 bases between them. The CDR3 region is CATRGLTEDTGELFF. The CDR3 coding sequence is TGTGCCACCCGAGGGCTGACAGAGGACACCGGGGAGCTGTTTTTT.

This chain connects TRBV4-1 to TRBJ2-7, with D perhaps assigned TRBD1 or TRBD2 (6 bases each). V was shortened by 3 bases and J by 0 bases, with 18 bases between the two germline ends. Germline V CDR1 and CDR2: MGHRA, YSYEKL. CDR3 size: 17 residues. Here the CDR3 DNA reads TGCGCCAGCAGCCATCCCAATTTCGGGGGCCACTCCTACGAGCAGTACTTC. This sequence encodes CASSHPNFGGHSYEQYF.